The present TCR beta chain was sequenced within a study of blood T cell repertoires in COVID-19. Repertoires were generated with immunoSEQ multiplex PCR, while TCRdb's copy carries only in-frame clones and drops some. The table records some 250,000 clones, roughly 86% of them present only once. This CDR3 is built from 14 residues. Germline assignment: CDR1 MDHEN and CDR2 SYDVKM. V lost 6 bases, J lost 2 bases, and 10 bases lay in between. The sequence was obtained from an elderly man with acute or convalescent COVID-19. The material sequenced was peripheral blood. The rearrangement joins TRBV28 to TRBJ1-4; weak D call: TRBD1 (5 bases). CDR3 region: CASRTGGTNEKLFF. The CDR3 bases are TGTGCCAGCAGGACCGGGGGTACTAATGAAAAACTGTTTTTT. The full variable domain, in which reference TRBV28 and TRBJ1-4 provide the parts outside the CDR3, is DVKVTQSSRYLVKRTGEKVFLECVQDMDHENMFWYRQDPGLGLRLIYFSYDVKMKEKGDIPEGYSVSREKKERFSLILESASTNQTSMYLCASRTGGTNEKLFFGSGTQLSVL.